These T cell receptor beta chains were read from a single sample in a study of control samples from healthy donors and cancer patients. Libraries were prepared by immunoSEQ multiplex PCR; TCRdb keeps only in-frame clonotypes and omits some of them. This table has approximately 150,000 clones, almost 90% appearing once. Sequencing used blood. The receptors stem from a man aged 18 to 30 in good health. Both conserved end residues are part of each CDR3. Fields, in order: V gene, J gene, D gene, clone size, CDR3 protein, CDR3 DNA. D genes are given only for firm matches. Clone size is not always given. Where it is, it says once, few, many or a class for expanded clones.

TRBV27,TRBJ2-3,.,.,CASSFSGTTAGTDTQYF,TGTGCCAGCAGTTTCTCCGGGACCACCGCTGGCACAGATACGCAGTATTTT
TRBV25-1,TRBJ1-2,TRBD1,.,CASRPAGTGDGYTF,TGTGCCAGCAGACCGGCCGGGACAGGGGATGGCTACACCTTC
TRBV19,TRBJ1-3,TRBD1,.,CASMFERTGVNTIYF,TGTGCCAGTATGTTCGAGAGGACAGGCGTGAACACCATATATTTT
TRBV30,TRBJ1-6,TRBD1,.,CAWDTQQGWSPLHF,TGTGCCTGGGATACCCAACAGGGGTGGTCACCCCTCCACTTT
TRBV5-4,TRBJ2-7,.,.,CASRRPGATYEQYF,TGTGCCAGTAGAAGACCCGGGGCAACCTACGAGCAGTACTTC
TRBV7-3,TRBJ2-3,TRBD2,.,CASSSGGRSTDTQYF,TGTGCCAGCAGCTCGGGGGGGCGGAGCACAGATACGCAGTATTTT
TRBV6-1,TRBJ2-4,.,.,CASSEAALAKNIQYF,TGTGCCAGCAGTGAAGCTGCGTTAGCCAAAAACATTCAGTACTTC
TRBV27,TRBJ2-7,.,.,CASSLSSGYEQYF,TGTGCCAGCAGTTTATCCAGTGGTTACGAGCAGTACTTC
TRBV6-5,TRBJ2-3,.,once,CASSYSGGPVTDTQYF,TGTGCCAGCAGTTACTCTGGGGGCCCTGTCACAGATACGCAGTATTTT
TRBV2,TRBJ1-1,.,.,CASSVSGSTEAFF,TGTGCCAGCAGTGTGTCGGGTTCCACTGAAGCTTTCTTT
TRBV28,TRBJ1-5,TRBD1,.,CASSRTGYENQPQHF,TGTGCCAGCAGCAGGACAGGGTATGAGAATCAGCCCCAGCATTTT
TRBV24-1,TRBJ2-1,.,.,CATSDPRGHNEQFF,TGTGCCACCAGTGACCCTAGGGGCCACAATGAGCAGTTCTTC
TRBV7-6,TRBJ2-5,.,.,CASSSARVETQYF,TGTGCCAGCAGCTCAGCCAGGGTTGAGACCCAGTACTTC
TRBV6-1,TRBJ1-3,.,.,CASSVYGRDTRGTGNTIYF,TGTGCCAGCAGTGTCTATGGGAGGGACACGAGAGGAACTGGAAACACCATATATTTT